The source of this T cell receptor beta chain is a study of blood T cell repertoires in COVID-19. Study-wide background: Nucleic acid was either cDNA or gDNA, and it came from T cells, B-cell-depleted T cells, or PBMCs.

This clone was counted only a few times. From germline, CDR1 is MNHEY and CDR2 SMNVEV (reference sequence). The V and J ends lost 6 bases and 3 bases respectively, with 17 bases between them. This CDR3 has 16 residues. TCRdb's table, derived via immunoSEQ multiplex PCR, lists solely in-frame clones and lacks some. The sample consists of around 200,000 clones, about 88% of them appearing once. This sequence was found in a man younger than 35 with active or convalescent COVID-19. Input material: peripheral blood. The chain is built from TRBV27 and TRBJ2-2, with D maybe TRBD1 (5 bases). The CDR3 DNA reads as TGTGCCAGCAGCCCAGGGCAGGACCTCTACACCGGGGAGCTGTTTTTT. Protein product: CASSPGQDLYTGELFF.